A single sample gave rise to the 18 T cell receptor beta chains below, sequenced in a study of high-grade serous ovarian cancer treatment subgroups. The tumor samples were collected prior to definitive surgery or chemotherapy. Here immunoSEQ multiplex PCR was the method, and the copy in TCRdb shows in-frame clones only, minus some. The sample has about 36,000 clones; around 80% are singletons. Sequenced sample: tumor tissue. The receptors were gathered from a human donor with high-grade serous ovarian cancer.

The rearrangement joins TRBV2 to TRBJ2-3; 8 positions match TRBD2. V shed 2 bases and J 6 bases; nucleotides not matched to a gene: 7. This CDR3 comprises 15 residues. Germline loops: CDR1 SNHLY, CDR2 FYNNEI. CDR3 nucleotides: TGTGCCAGCAGTGAACAAGCGGGAGAGGTGGATACGCAGTATTTT. Amino acid sequence: CASSEQAGEVDTQYF.

The chain links TRBV29-1 to TRBJ2-7; D not certain. Germline V gives CDR1 SQVTM, CDR2 ANQGSEA. V was trimmed by 3 bases and J by 2 bases, leaving 14 bases between them. This CDR3 is 14 amino acids long. The CDR3 loop reads CSVEIPRLPYEQYF. CDR3 bases: TGCAGCGTTGAGATACCCAGACTCCCCTACGAGCAGTACTTC.

Judged by abundance, this clone is medium-sized. The chain has TRBV5-4 and TRBJ1-2; maybe TRBD1 (5 bases). V gave up 0 bases and J gave up 5 bases, with 14 bases separating them. Germline values: CDR1 SGHNT, CDR2 YYREEE (reference sequence). The CDR3 consists of 15 residues. The CDR3 DNA reads as TGTGCCAGCAGCTTGGGGGCCGGGGAGGGGTATGGCTACACCTTC. Its protein is CASSLGAGEGYGYTF.

This clone was observed once. This sequence joins TRBV27 and TRBJ1-2, with D unclear. In germline, CDR1 is MNHEY, CDR2 SMNVEV (reference sequence). Trimming pared 5 bases from V and 4 bases from J, leaving 17 bases between. The CDR3 loop spans 15 amino acids. Written as DNA, the CDR3 is TGTGCCAGCAGTCATGCTGGGGAGGGTTTCTATGGCTACACCTTC. This sequence encodes CASSHAGEGFYGYTF.

This clone was seen more than once but under ten times. The chain carries TRBV29-1 and TRBJ1-1; no clear D. The germline V and J ends were trimmed by 2 bases and 1 base, with 8 bases remaining between them. In germline, CDR1 is SQVTM, CDR2 ANQGSEA. CDR3 length: 13 residues. The CDR3 sequence: CSVESWENTEAFF. The CDR3 region has the DNA TGCAGCGTTGAAAGCTGGGAGAACACTGAAGCTTTCTTT.

The J gene is TRBJ2-1, the V gene TRBV7-3; D uncertain. CDR1 and CDR2 (germline): SGHTA, FQGTGA. V lost 0 bases, J lost 6 bases, and 12 bases lay in between. The CDR3 runs to 15 residues. CDR3 in amino acids: CASSLTSSSANEQFF. The CDR3 coding sequence is TGTGCCAGCAGCTTAACGTCATCGAGCGCCAATGAGCAGTTCTTC. The full variable domain, completed using reference TRBV7-3 and TRBJ2-1, is GAGVSQTPSNKVTEKGKYVELRCDPISGHTALYWYRQSLGQGPEFLIYFQGTGAADDSGLPNDRFFAVRPEGSVSTLKIQRTERGDSAVYLCASSLTSSSANEQFFGPGTRLTVL.

The V call is TRBV27, the J call TRBJ2-7; TRBD2 matches 7 bases. The junction had 7 bases not matched to a gene; V was cut back by 6 bases and J by 2 bases. Per germline, CDR1 MNHEY and CDR2 SMNVEV (reference sequence). This CDR3 is 14 amino acids long. CDR3 residues: CASRSSGSTYEQYF. DNA of the CDR3: TGTGCCAGCAGGTCTAGCGGATCCACCTACGAGCAGTACTTC.

V gene TRBV27 combines with J gene TRBJ2-6; D gene ambiguous. The CDR3 is 17 amino acids. Per germline, CDR1 MNHEY and CDR2 SMNVEV (reference sequence). V lost 2 bases and J 0 bases, leaving 11 bases between the germline ends. The CDR3 protein is CASSLTQDRSGANVLTF. The CDR3 DNA is TGTGCCAGCAGTTTAACTCAGGACCGCTCTGGGGCCAACGTCCTGACTTTC.

The V call is TRBV12-5, the J call TRBJ2-1; tentative D call: TRBD2 (6 bases). This CDR3 has 15 amino acids. Germline CDR1 and CDR2: LGHNT and FRNRAP. The ends were cut back, 4 bases at V and 5 bases at J, with 15 bases in the middle. The CDR3 here is CASGSPGEPHNEQFF. The CDR3 bases are TGTGCTAGTGGTTCGCCGGGGGAGCCCCACAATGAGCAGTTCTTC.

CDR3 DNA sequence: TGCGCCAGCAGCCAAGTGGGACTGCTAGGCAATGAGCAGTTCTTC. Protein: CASSQVGLLGNEQFF. The chain recombines TRBV4-3 with TRBJ2-1; TRBD2 is a possible D gene (6 bases). The ends were cut back, 1 base at V and 6 bases at J, with 13 bases in the middle. The CDR3 runs 15 residues. Germline V lookup: CDR1 LGHNA, CDR2 YSLEER.

The rearrangement joins TRBV5-4 to TRBJ1-2, with 9 bases fitting TRBD1. Trimming took 5 bases from V and 4 from J; bases not matched to a gene: 9. There are 15 residues in the CDR3. Germline CDR1 is SGHNT and CDR2 is YYREEE (reference sequence). DNA for the CDR3: TGTGCCAGCAGAATGGGACAGGGAGAAGTCTATGGCTACACCTTC. It codes for CASRMGQGEVYGYTF.

The rearrangement joins TRBV5-1 to TRBJ2-2; TRBD1 is a possible D gene (5 bases). V lost 0 bases, J lost 0 bases, and 15 bases lay in between. The germline CDR1 and CDR2 sequences are SGHRS and YFSETQ. The CDR3 totals 18 residues. CDR3 nucleotides: TGCGCCAGCAGCTTGGGTACAGGTGTGAACCCGAACACCGGGGAGCTGTTTTTT. Translation gives CASSLGTGVNPNTGELFF.

V and J are TRBV7-7 and TRBJ2-3; possibly TRBD2 for D (6 bases). Germline V lookup: CDR1 SSHAT, CDR2 FNYEAQ (reference sequence). CDR3 length: 13 amino acids. V lost 0 bases and J lost 6, with 7 bases in between. CDR3 DNA: TGTGCCAGCAGCTTAGCGGAGGGTGATACGCAGTATTTT. Translation gives CASSLAEGDTQYF. The full variable domain, its missing parts supplied by reference TRBV7-7 and TRBJ2-3, is GAGVSQSPRYKVTKRGQDVTLRCDPISSHATLYWYQQALGQGPEFLTYFNYEAQPDKSGLPSDRFSAERPEGSISTLTIQRTEQRDSAMYRCASSLAEGDTQYFGPGTRLTVL.

This clone showed up just a few times. V usage is TRBV14 and J usage is TRBJ1-1; 7 bases are a match to TRBD1. Germline V gene data show CDR1 as SGHDN and CDR2 as FVKESK. V was clipped by 4 bases and J by 7 bases; unmatched bases: 3. The CDR3 sequence is 12 residues long. The CDR3: CASSLDRVEAFF. The CDR3 bases are TGTGCCAGCAGCCTTGACAGGGTTGAAGCTTTCTTT.

This sequence joins TRBV15 and TRBJ2-7; D is uncertain. The CDR3 covers 14 residues. Germline assignment: CDR1 LNHNV and CDR2 YYDKDF (reference sequence). Trimming stripped 0 bases from V and 2 bases from J, with 8 bases between. The CDR3 nucleotides read TGTGCCACCAGCAGAGATCTCCTACCCTACGAGCAGTACTTC. Protein: CATSRDLLPYEQYF.

About this clone: Its ends do not fully match the called genes, so a read error is possible. The chain combines TRBV7-2 with TRBJ2-3, with TRBD2 matching 11 bases. Germline assignment: CDR1 SGHTA and CDR2 FQGNSA. The CDR3 has 19 residues. The CDR3 DNA reads as TGTGCCAGCAGCTTAGTTGGACTAGCGGGCACCTCGGCCGTGCGGACAGTATTTTGG. This gives the protein CASSLVGLAGTSAVRTVFW. Supplemented by reference TRBV7-2 and TRBJ2-3, the full variable domain reads GAGVSQSPSNKVTEKGKDVELRCDPISGHTALYWYRQSLGQGLEFLIYFQGNSAPDKSGLPSDRFSAERTGGSVSTLTIQRTQQEDSAVYLCASSLVGLAGTSAVRTVFWGPGTRLTVL.

The chain links TRBV27 to TRBJ2-1; no reliable D call. Germline assignment: CDR1 MNHEY and CDR2 SMNVEV (reference sequence). Trimming took off 5 bases at V and 10 bases at J, with 15 bases between the two ends. The CDR3 runs to 13 residues. CDR3 sequence: CASSAPVKGEQFF. The CDR3 DNA follows: TGTGCCAGCAGTGCCCCCGTTAAGGGCGAGCAGTTCTTC.

This clone was observed a few times. The rearrangement links TRBV29-1 to TRBJ1-5, with no clear D. CDR1 and CDR2 (germline): SQVTM, ANQGSEA. The CDR3 has 12 amino acids. The V and J ends lost 4 bases and 1 base respectively, with 5 bases between them. The DNA for the CDR3 is TGCAGCGTTGGTGCGAGCAATCAGCCCCAGCATTTT. The encoded protein is CSVGASNQPQHF.